Listed below are T cell receptor beta chains from one sample, sequenced in a study of blood T cell repertoires in COVID-19. The table came from immunoSEQ multiplex PCR; TCRdb's copy has only in-frame clones and leaves some out. There are 300,000 to 400,000 clones in the sample; over 75% occur only once, and 3.5% to 4% lies in the top ten. The sequenced material came from peripheral blood. These receptors were obtained from a woman aged 50 to 60 with active or convalescent COVID-19. Both conserved end residues are part of each CDR3. The D gene is left open where the match is weak. Rows give clone size only sometimes, using once, few, many, or a class for an expanded clone.

d_gene,j_gene,abundance,v_gene,CDR3aa,CDR3nt
.,TRBJ2-2,.,TRBV11-3,CASSRLRAGELFF,TGTGCCAGCAGCCGGCTGAGGGCCGGGGAGCTGTTTTTT
TRBD1,TRBJ1-2,.,TRBV7-2,CASSFAGTGSNLGYGYTF,TGTGCCAGCAGCTTTGCCGGGACAGGGTCAAACTTGGGATATGGCTACACCTTC
.,TRBJ2-2,.,TRBV27,CASIDNSFTGELFF,TGTGCCAGCATCGACAACAGCTTTACCGGGGAGCTGTTTTTT
.,TRBJ1-1,once,TRBV18,CASSPPLGNTEAFF,TGTGCCAGCTCACCGCCGCTCGGGAACACTGAAGCTTTCTTT
TRBD1,TRBJ1-2,.,TRBV28,CASTRTSGQGRRGYTF,TGTGCCAGCACCCGGACGTCGGGACAGGGACGGCGAGGCTACACCTTC
.,TRBJ1-1,few,TRBV3-1/TRBV3-2,CASSQAGYNTEAFF,TGTGCCAGCAGCCAGGCGGGATACAACACTGAAGCTTTCTTT
TRBD1,TRBJ1-2,many,TRBV5-8,CASSFGAGTGYGYTF,TGTGCCAGCAGCTTTGGGGCGGGGACAGGGTATGGCTACACCTTC
TRBD1,TRBJ2-7,.,TRBV28,CAHSGQNYEQYF,TGTGCCCACTCGGGACAGAACTACGAGCAGTACTTC
.,TRBJ2-3,.,TRBV11-2,CASSLFLTDTQYF,TGTGCCAGCAGCTTATTCCTGACAGATACGCAGTATTTT
TRBD1,TRBJ2-7,.,TRBV5-5,CASSLEPGQGYYEQYF,TGTGCCAGCAGCTTGGAACCGGGACAGGGATACTACGAGCAGTACTTC
TRBD1,TRBJ2-2,.,TRBV10-3,CAISGDRANTGELFF,TGTGCCATCAGTGGCGACAGGGCGAACACCGGGGAGCTGTTTTTT
.,TRBJ2-1,.,TRBV10-1,CASRPPRVLRFNEQFF,TGCGCCAGCAGGCCCCCCCGGGTGTTACGCTTCAATGAGCAGTTCTTC
.,TRBJ2-3,.,TRBV6-2/TRBV6-3,CASSYSDGRLLTDTQYF,TGTGCCAGCAGTTACTCAGACGGGAGACTACTCACAGATACGCAGTATTTT
TRBD1,TRBJ1-1,.,TRBV6-5,CASSLTGDRVTTEAFF,TGTGCCAGCAGTTTAACAGGGGATCGTGTTACCACTGAAGCTTTCTTT
TRBD2,TRBJ2-1,.,TRBV11-2,CASSLEAGVYNEQFF,TGTGCCAGCAGCTTAGAAGCGGGAGTCTACAATGAGCAGTTCTTC
TRBD1,TRBJ2-3,.,TRBV9,CASSERQGDDTQYF,TGTGCCAGCAGCGAGAGACAGGGGGATGATACGCAGTATTTT
.,TRBJ2-5,.,TRBV7-2,CASSLGERALLYQETQYF,TGTGCCAGCAGCTTAGGAGAAAGAGCCCTTTTGTACCAAGAGACCCAGTACTTC
TRBD1,TRBJ1-2,.,TRBV20-1,CSASQDRGDGYTF,TGCAGTGCTAGTCAAGACAGGGGAGATGGCTACACCTTC
TRBD1,TRBJ1-4,.,TRBV11-2,CASTLEGGSDEKLFF,TGTGCCAGCACCTTAGAAGGGGGCTCTGATGAAAAACTGTTTTTT
.,TRBJ2-3,.,TRBV27,CASSLTGETDTQYF,TGTGCCAGCAGTTTGACCGGGGAAACAGATACGCAGTATTTT
.,TRBJ1-1,.,TRBV7-2,CASSPQGNTEAFF,TGTGCCAGCAGCCCACAGGGGAACACTGAAGCTTTCTTT
TRBD1,TRBJ1-1,.,TRBV19,CASSLLTGMSTEAFF,TGTGCCAGTAGTCTCTTGACAGGGATGAGCACTGAAGCTTTCTTT
.,TRBJ2-7,.,TRBV6-6,CASIDSFYEQYF,TGTGCCAGCATCGACAGTTTCTACGAGCAGTACTTC